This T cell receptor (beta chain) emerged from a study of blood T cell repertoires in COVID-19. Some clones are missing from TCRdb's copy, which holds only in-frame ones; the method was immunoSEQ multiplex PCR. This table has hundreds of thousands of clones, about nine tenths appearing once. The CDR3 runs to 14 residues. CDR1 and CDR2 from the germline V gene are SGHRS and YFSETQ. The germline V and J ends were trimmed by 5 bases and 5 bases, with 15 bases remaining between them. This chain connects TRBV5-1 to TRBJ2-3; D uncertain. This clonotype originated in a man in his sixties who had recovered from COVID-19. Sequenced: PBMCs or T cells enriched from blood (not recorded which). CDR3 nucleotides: TGCGCCAGCAGACCTCCCCTTGTCGGAGATACGCAGTATTTT. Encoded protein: CASRPPLVGDTQYF.